A single TCR beta chain is shown here with its context. One entry per CDR3 protein results from TCRdb running MiXCR on the reads. The sample has approximately 500,000 distinct CDR3 sequences; approximately 25% are singletons. The data originate from a study of T cell repertoires in cytomegalovirus infection. This CDR3 is built from 14 residues. The trim removed 6 bases at V and 4 bases at J, leaving 5 bases unmatched. Germline-derived CDR1 and CDR2 are SGHTA and FQGNSA. The chain uses TRBV7-2 and TRBJ2-7, with 11 bases fitting TRBD1. The TCR sequence derives from a human donor in good health (CMV status not recorded). Some clones in this sample may be carry-over from other donors' samples. The source material was PBMCs. The CDR3 nucleotides read TGTGCCAGCAGACCGGACAGGGGGCTTTACGAGCAGTACTTC. This codes for CASRPDRGLYEQYF.